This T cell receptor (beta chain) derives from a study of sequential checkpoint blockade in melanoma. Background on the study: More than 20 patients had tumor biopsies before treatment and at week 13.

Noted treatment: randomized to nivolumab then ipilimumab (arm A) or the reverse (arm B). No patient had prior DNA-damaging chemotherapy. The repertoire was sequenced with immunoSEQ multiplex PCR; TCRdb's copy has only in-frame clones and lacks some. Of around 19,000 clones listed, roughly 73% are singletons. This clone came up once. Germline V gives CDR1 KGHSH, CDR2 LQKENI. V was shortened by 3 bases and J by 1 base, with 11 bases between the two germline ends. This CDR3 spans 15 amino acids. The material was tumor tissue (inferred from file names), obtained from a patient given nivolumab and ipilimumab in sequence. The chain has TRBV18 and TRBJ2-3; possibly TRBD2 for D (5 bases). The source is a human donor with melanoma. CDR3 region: CASSPRRSGTDTQYF. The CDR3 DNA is TGTGCCAGCTCACCTCGACGTAGCGGCACAGATACGCAGTATTTT. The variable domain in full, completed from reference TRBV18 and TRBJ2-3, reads NAGVMQNPRHLVRRRGQEARLRCSPMKGHSHVYWYRQLPEEGLKFMVYLQKENIIDESGMPKERFSAEFPKEGPSILRIQQVVRGDSAAYFCASSPRRSGTDTQYFGPGTRLTVL.